Described below is a single T cell receptor beta chain sequence and its context. The target antigen is unknown. The assay was immunoSEQ multiplex PCR, and TCRdb's table has in-frame clones only and misses some. The sample consists of approximately 15,000 clones, just over 85% of them appearing once. Time point in this sample: week 3, after first cycle of checkpoint inhibitor. Sampling occurred pretreatment (T0) and at week 3 (W3), after cycle one of checkpoint blockade. Response was assessed by RECIST 1.1 at 12 weeks, except a couple of rapid progressors. The sample belongs to a study of blood T cell dynamics during melanoma immunotherapy. Germline V CDR1 and CDR2: KGHSH, LQKENI. This CDR3 is built from 14 residues. V shed 4 bases, J shed 4 bases, and the junction held 3 bases outside the gene matches. General study results and limits: At W3, later disease-control patients showed bifurcated PBMC repertoire changes, unlike progressors. It remained unknown if the driving T cell clones were melanoma-specific.

Material: blood, obtained from a patient treated with checkpoint blockade. This chain uses TRBV18 with TRBJ2-2; 7 nucleotides align to TRBD1. This TCR was sampled from a human donor with melanoma. The CDR3 DNA reads as TGTGCCAGCTCACTTCAGGGGGTCACCGGGGAGCTGTTTTTT. Translating it yields CASSLQGVTGELFF. The whole variable domain, remainder taken from reference TRBV18 and TRBJ2-2, is NAGVMQNPRHLVRRRGQEARLRCSPMKGHSHVYWYRQLPEEGLKFMVYLQKENIIDESGMPKERFSAEFPKEGPSILRIQQVVRGDSAAYFCASSLQGVTGELFFGEGSRLTVL.